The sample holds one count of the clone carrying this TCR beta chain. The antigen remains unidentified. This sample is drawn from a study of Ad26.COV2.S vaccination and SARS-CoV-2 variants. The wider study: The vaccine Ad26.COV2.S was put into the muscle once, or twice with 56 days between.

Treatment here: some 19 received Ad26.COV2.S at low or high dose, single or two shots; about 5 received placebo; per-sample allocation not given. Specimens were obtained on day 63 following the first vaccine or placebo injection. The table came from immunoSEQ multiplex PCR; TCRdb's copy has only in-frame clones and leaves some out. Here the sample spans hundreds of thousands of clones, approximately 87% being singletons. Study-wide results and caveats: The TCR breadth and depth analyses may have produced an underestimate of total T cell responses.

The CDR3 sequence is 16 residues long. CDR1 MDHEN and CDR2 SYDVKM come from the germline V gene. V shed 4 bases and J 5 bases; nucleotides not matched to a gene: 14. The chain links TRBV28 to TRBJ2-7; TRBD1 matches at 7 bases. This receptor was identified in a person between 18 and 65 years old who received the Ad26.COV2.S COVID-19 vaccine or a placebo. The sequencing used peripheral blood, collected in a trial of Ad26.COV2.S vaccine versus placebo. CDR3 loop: CASSSQWTGQMDEQYF. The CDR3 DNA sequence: TGTGCCAGCAGTTCTCAGTGGACAGGCCAGATGGACGAGCAGTACTTC.